The clone carrying this TCR beta chain was detected a few times. This CDR3 comprises 14 residues. Per the germline V gene, CDR1 is ENHRY and CDR2 is SYGVKD. Trimming removed 3 bases from V and 5 bases from J, with 11 bases in between. TCRdb's table, derived via immunoSEQ multiplex PCR, lists solely in-frame clones and lacks some. The sample consists of 150,000 or so clones, around 88% of them appearing once. This specimen belongs to a study of blood T cell repertoires in COVID-19. The chain has TRBV10-3 and TRBJ1-3; D is unclear. This TCR came from a man in his forties or fifties with acute or convalescent COVID-19. The sequencing input was peripheral blood. As DNA, the CDR3 is TGTGCCATCAGTGAAAACCCCGGGAGAAACACCATATATTTT. Translated, it gives CAISENPGRNTIYF.